Shown below are 8 T cell receptor beta chains from a single sample sequenced in a study of T cells in Graves' hyperthyroidism and ophthalmopathy. Researchers amplified the TCR beta CDR3 regions from RNA transcripts. HTBI primers drove first-round RT-PCR of the TCR CDR3. One entry per CDR3 protein, called by TCRdb with MiXCR from the multiplex PCR reads. Of approximately 610,000 distinct CDR3 sequences in the sample, roughly 14% were seen once. Sequencing input: blood. The receptors were gathered from a woman between 40 and 55 years old with Graves' ophthalmopathy.

This clonotype appeared a few times. J is TRBJ1-2 and V is TRBV28, with 8 bases identical to TRBD1. In germline, CDR1 is MDHEN, CDR2 SYDVKM. The V and J ends lost 7 bases and 5 bases, in that order; junction bases with no gene match: 12. The CDR3 totals 15 residues. DNA for the CDR3: TGTGCCAGCAAATCGTGGGACAGGAGCCGTTATGGCTACACCTTC. Encoded protein: CASKSWDRSRYGYTF.

This clonotype was detected ten times or more. The rearrangement links TRBV28 to TRBJ2-7, with D possibly TRBD1 on 6 matching bases. CDR3 length: 15 residues. Trimming pared 5 bases from V and 0 bases from J, leaving 14 bases between. Germline-derived CDR1 and CDR2 are MDHEN and SYDVKM. The CDR3 reads CASSTGTQNSYEQYF. The CDR3 DNA sequence: TGTGCCAGCAGTACCGGGACACAAAACTCCTACGAGCAGTACTTC. Together with reference TRBV28 and TRBJ2-7, the CDR3 gives the full variable domain: DVKVTQSSRYLVKRTGEKVFLECVQDMDHENMFWYRQDPGLGLRLIYFSYDVKMKEKGDIPEGYSVSREKKERFSLILESASTNQTSMYLCASSTGTQNSYEQYFGPGTRLTVT.

The chain joins TRBV7-9 to TRBJ2-5, with D possibly called TRBD1 or TRBD2 (5 bases each). This CDR3 region has 13 residues. The V end was cut by 5 bases, the J end by 11 bases, with 18 bases between. CDR1 and CDR2 from the germline V gene are SEHNR and FQNEAQ (reference sequence). CDR3 sequence reads: CASSQPGARPQYF. CDR3 nucleotides: TGTGCCAGCAGCCAGCCCGGGGCCCGACCGCAGTACTTC.

This clonotype was counted a few times. J is TRBJ2-2 and V is TRBV20-1, with 10 bases fitting TRBD2. The CDR3 is 12 amino acids. Looked up from germline, CDR1 is DFQATT and CDR2 is SNEGSKA (reference sequence). DNA of the CDR3: TGCTCTAGCGGGAGTGAAACCGGGGAGCTGTTTTTT. It encodes CSSGSETGELFF.

The table lists this clonotype with many counts. The chain employs TRBV30 and TRBJ2-1, with D uncertain. This CDR3 is built from 14 residues. V was clipped by 2 bases and J by 5 bases, with 13 bases between them. Germline-derived CDR1 and CDR2 are GTSNPN and SVGIG (reference sequence). CDR3 residues: CAWSRESRNNEQFF. Written as DNA, the CDR3 is TGTGCCTGGAGTAGAGAGAGTAGGAACAATGAGCAGTTCTTC.

Comments on this clonotype: Given a much more abundant clone one base away, this may be a read error. This chain joins TRBV6-5 and TRBJ2-2; 8 bases agree with TRBD2. The CDR3 has 15 amino acids. The V gene's germline CDR1 is MNHEY and CDR2 SVGAGI. CDR3 sequence: CSSSYGAGGAGELFF. CDR3 coding DNA: TGTTCCAGCAGTTACGGCGCGGGAGGAGCCGGGGAGCTGTTTTTT.

This clonotype occurred many times. The V call is TRBV12-3 or TRBV12-4, the J call TRBJ1-3; D is unresolved. Trimming stripped 4 bases from V and 4 bases from J, with 8 bases between. The CDR3 consists of 13 residues. CDR3 coding DNA: TGTGCCAGCAGTTGGGTTACCGGAAACACCATATATTTT. Protein: CASSWVTGNTIYF.

The chain combines TRBV20-1 with TRBJ2-7, with D uncertain. The CDR3 consists of 13 residues. CDR1 is DFQATT and CDR2 is SNEGSKA in the germline V gene (reference sequence). V was pared by 3 bases and J by 0 bases, with 9 bases between. The CDR3 sequence: CSASFRSSYEQYF. The CDR3 DNA follows: TGCAGTGCTAGTTTCAGGAGCTCCTACGAGCAGTACTTC.